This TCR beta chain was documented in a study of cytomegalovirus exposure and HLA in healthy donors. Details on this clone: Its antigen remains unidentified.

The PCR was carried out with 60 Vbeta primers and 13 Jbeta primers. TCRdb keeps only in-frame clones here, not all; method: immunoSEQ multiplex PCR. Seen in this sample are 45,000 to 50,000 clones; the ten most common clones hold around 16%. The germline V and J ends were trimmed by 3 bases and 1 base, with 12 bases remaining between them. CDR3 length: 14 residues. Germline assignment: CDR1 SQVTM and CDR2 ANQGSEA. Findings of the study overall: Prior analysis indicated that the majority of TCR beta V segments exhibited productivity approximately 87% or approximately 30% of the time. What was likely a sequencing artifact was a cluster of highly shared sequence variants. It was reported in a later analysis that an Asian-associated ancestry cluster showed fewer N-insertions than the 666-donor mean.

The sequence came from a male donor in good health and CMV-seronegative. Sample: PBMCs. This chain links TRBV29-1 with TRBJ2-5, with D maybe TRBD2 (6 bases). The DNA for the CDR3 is TGCAGCGTTGAGGGGGGACGGACCCAAGAGACCCAGTACTTC. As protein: CSVEGGRTQETQYF. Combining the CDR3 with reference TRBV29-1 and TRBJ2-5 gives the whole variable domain SAVISQKPSRDICQRGTSLTIQCQVDSQVTMMFWYRQQPGQSLTLIATANQGSEATYESGFVIDKFPISRPNLTFSTLTVSNMSPEDSSIYLCSVEGGRTQETQYFGPGTRLLVL.